This T cell receptor (beta chain) stems from a study of T-cell reconstitution after alpha-beta-depleted transplantation in children. In its sample, this clonotype was seen a few times. CDR1 and CDR2 (germline): SQVTM, ANQGSEA. Trimming stripped 7 bases from V and 3 bases from J, with 19 bases between. This CDR3 is built from 14 residues. Construction of the TCRbeta library involved unique molecular identifiers. TCRdb processed the PCR reads anew with MiXCR; each CDR3 protein has one entry. The sample lists about 610,000 distinct CDR3 sequences; under 12% were seen once. This chain uses TRBV29-1 with TRBJ2-7, with a tentative D call TRBD1 (5 bases). This TCR was recovered from a human donor who donated a stem cell graft to a child with acute myeloid leukemia. The sequenced sample was PBMCs from the stem cell graft donor, obtained from the stem cell graft. The CDR3 nucleotides are TGCAGCGCCGCCCCGACAGTATTTATCTACGAGCAGTACTTC. Amino acids: CSAAPTVFIYEQYF.